This T cell receptor beta chain appears in the sequencing data of a study of shared clonotypes between healthy human individuals. Regarding the study as a whole: All-four-donor shared clonotypes had higher generation probabilities than non-shared clonotypes did. Expectations were that clonotype sharing among donors would be affected by sequencing depth.

The V and J ends lost 0 bases and 3 bases respectively, with 12 bases between them. Germline lookup yields CDR1 MNHEY and CDR2 SVGAGI. The CDR3 loop spans 15 amino acids. On this clone: Its antigen is currently unknown.

Measured with immunoSEQ multiplex PCR; TCRdb has only the in-frame clones, and not every one. Here the sample spans 1.5 million to 2.5 million clones, less than 95% being singletons. Naive-designated CD8 cells lacked CD45RO, were positively enriched for CCR7, and omitted terminally differentiated effector memory CD45RA+ cells. This chain joins TRBV6-5 and TRBJ2-7; perhaps TRBD2 as D (6 bases). The sample was naive CD8+ T cells sorted from blood. This receptor was taken from a young man in good health. In DNA, the CDR3 is TGTGCCAGCAGTTACTCTAATCCGGGAGACTACGAGCAGTACTTC. Amino acids: CASSYSNPGDYEQYF.